This T cell receptor beta chain was retrieved from a study of CD8 T cells in Susac syndrome. Overall study context: Blood was drawn from patients with Susac syndrome. At that point, they were therapy-naive, on corticosteroids, or on intravenous immunoglobulin alone.

Random hexamers primed reverse transcription of about 0.5 to 1 ug RNA. In TCRdb, the immunoSEQ multiplex PCR reads were re-called with MiXCR into one record per CDR3 protein. This table has tens of thousands of distinct CDR3 sequences, approximately 93% appearing once. This CDR3 contains 13 residues. V dropped 6 bases and J dropped 8; count of bases not matched to a gene: 8. Sequencing of TCR beta was undertaken in CD8+ and CD4+ T cells derived from blood. In Susac syndrome patients, recently defined diagnostic criteria for definite or probable disease were met. The TCR originated in a human donor with Susac syndrome. The sample taken for sequencing was CD8+ T cells from PBMCs. V and J are TRBV12-3 or TRBV12-4 and TRBJ1-2; TRBD1 matches 8 bases. The CDR3 coding sequence is TGTGCCAGCAGGCCCGGACAGGGACGGGGCTACACCTTC. Protein product: CASRPGQGRGYTF.